A single sample is the source of the 22 T cell receptor beta chains below, sequenced in a study of cytomegalovirus exposure and HLA in healthy donors. The protocol was immunoSEQ multiplex PCR, while the TCRdb copy is restricted to in-frame clones and leaves out a portion. This sample carries 150,000 to 200,000 clones, under 95% of them seen once, and the ten largest clones take over 2.5%. The specimen was PBMCs. The receptors were gathered from a woman under 30 in good health and CMV-seropositive.

The rearrangement uses TRBV29-1 and TRBJ1-2; no firm D call. V was cut by 6 bases and J by 4 bases, with 12 bases left in between. This CDR3 is 12 amino acids long. Germline loops: CDR1 SQVTM, CDR2 ANQGSEA. The CDR3 sequence: CSVPSMRYGYTF. In nucleotides, the CDR3 is TGCAGCGTCCCGTCTATGCGCTATGGCTACACCTTC.

The chain joins TRBV27 to TRBJ2-7, with 7 bases that match TRBD1. Germline CDR1 and CDR2: MNHEY and SMNVEV (reference sequence). With 3 bases clipped from V and 6 bases from J, the junction kept 5 bases outside the gene matches. This CDR3 is 13 amino acids long. The CDR3 region is CASSLGRGSEQYF. The CDR3 DNA reads TGTGCCAGCAGTTTGGGCAGGGGGAGCGAGCAGTACTTC.

V is TRBV7-2 and J is TRBJ2-2, with TRBD2 as a possible D gene (5 bases). This CDR3 has 13 amino acids. Per the germline V gene, CDR1 is SGHTA and CDR2 is FQGNSA. V was clipped by 4 bases and J by 5 bases, with 8 bases between them. The CDR3 sequence is CASSYRETGELFF. In DNA form, the CDR3 reads TGTGCCAGCAGCTACCGGGAAACCGGGGAGCTGTTTTTT.

The rearrangement uses TRBV14 and TRBJ2-7; D is possibly TRBD2 (6 bases). Trimming removed 0 bases from V and 6 bases from J, with 15 bases in between. Germline CDR1 is SGHDN and CDR2 is FVKESK. The CDR3 is 15 residues long. In nucleotides, the CDR3 is TGTGCCAGCAGCCAAGACCCCTCGGGACTCCGCGAGCAGTACTTC. Its protein is CASSQDPSGLREQYF.

The rearrangement links TRBV7-2 to TRBJ2-6; 7 bases fit TRBD2. This CDR3 is built from 17 residues. Germline V gene data show CDR1 as SGHTA and CDR2 as FQGNSA. The J segment lost 0 bases and the V segment lost 6 bases, leaving 8 bases of the junction unmatched. This CDR3 is CASSWSLAGSGANVLTF. As DNA, the CDR3 is TGTGCCAGCAGTTGGTCTTTAGCGGGCTCTGGGGCCAACGTCCTGACTTTC.

The chain links TRBV7-2 to TRBJ2-3, with D possibly matching TRBD2 (5 bases). The germline V and J ends were trimmed by 5 bases and 10 bases, with 19 bases remaining between them. The V gene's germline CDR1 is SGHTA and CDR2 FQGNSA. CDR3 size: 14 residues. CDR3 residues: CASSTHALAAAQYF. The CDR3 region has the DNA TGTGCCAGCAGCACCCATGCCCTAGCAGCGGCGCAGTATTTT.

The genes are TRBV6-5 and TRBJ1-1; D may be TRBD1 (6 bases). There are 14 residues in the CDR3. The germline V gene has CDR1 MNHEY and CDR2 SVGAGI. V was cut by 2 bases and J by 1 base, with 8 bases left in between. CDR3 bases: TGTGCCAGCAGTTACCCGGGACAGAACACTGAAGCTTTCTTT. Encoded protein: CASSYPGQNTEAFF.

This chain uses TRBV7-9 with TRBJ2-2, with a tentative D call TRBD1 (6 bases). In germline, CDR1 is SEHNR, CDR2 FQNEAQ (reference sequence). Trimming cost V 3 bases and J 5 bases, with 10 bases left between them. The CDR3 totals 14 residues. In DNA form, the CDR3 reads TGTGCCAGCAGCTTGAGGGGGTGGACCGGGGAGCTGTTTTTT. The encoded protein is CASSLRGWTGELFF. Full variable domain (remainder filled in from reference TRBV7-9 and TRBJ2-2): DTGVSQNPRHKITKRGQNVTFRCDPISEHNRLYWYRQTLGQGPEFLTYFQNEAQLEKSRLLSDRFSAERPKGSFSTLEIQRTEQGDSAMYLCASSLRGWTGELFFGEGSRLTVL.

The chain links TRBV27 to TRBJ2-1, with 9 nucleotides matching TRBD1. The V gene end was trimmed by 3 bases and the J gene end by 5 bases; junction bases not matched to a gene: 8. The CDR3 extends over 16 amino acids. Germline CDR1 MNHEY, CDR2 SMNVEV (reference sequence). CDR3 residues: CASSFGWGQGHNEQFF. CDR3 sequence (DNA): TGTGCCAGCAGTTTCGGTTGGGGACAGGGCCACAATGAGCAGTTCTTC.

The chain carries TRBV4-1 and TRBJ1-2; 8 bases map to TRBD1. CDR3 length equals 13 residues. V trimming: 6 bases; J trimming: 4 bases; junction bases outside the gene matches: 4. Germline V lookup: CDR1 MGHRA, CDR2 YSYEKL. CDR3 DNA sequence: TGCGCCAGCAGGGACAGGGACATCTATGGCTACACCTTC. This encodes CASRDRDIYGYTF.

This clone came up once. The gene calls are TRBV6-5 and TRBJ2-7; D might be TRBD1 (6 bases). The CDR3 extends over 14 amino acids. V was clipped by 6 bases and J by 3 bases, with 15 bases between them. Germline values: CDR1 MNHEY, CDR2 SVGAGI. CDR3 DNA sequence: TGTGCCAGCAGCCTTCGACAGACAGGCTACGAGCAGTACTTC. It is translated as CASSLRQTGYEQYF.

The chain is built from TRBV5-1 and TRBJ1-1; D gene uncertain. Germline V CDR1 and CDR2: SGHRS, YFSETQ. This CDR3 contains 15 residues. V was trimmed by 0 bases and J by 4 bases, leaving 13 bases between them. The CDR3 spells CASSLGGGGSTEAFF. CDR3 nucleotides: TGCGCCAGCAGCTTGGGGGGAGGTGGGAGCACTGAAGCTTTCTTT.

This clone was recorded only once. The rearrangement links TRBV7-2 to TRBJ2-1; the match to TRBD1 covers 7 bases. V shed 1 base, J shed 5 bases, and the junction held 5 bases outside the gene matches. Germline V CDR1 and CDR2: SGHTA, FQGNSA. The CDR3 length is 15 residues. CDR3 DNA: TGTGCCAGCAGCTTAGTCGGGACAGACGACAATGAGCAGTTCTTC. This encodes CASSLVGTDDNEQFF.

The genes are TRBV5-5 and TRBJ2-6, with TRBD1 matching over 8 bases. CDR1 is SGHKS, CDR2 YYEKEE, per germline (reference sequence). V dropped 4 bases and J dropped 2; count of bases not matched to a gene: 5. This CDR3 has 16 amino acids. This chain's CDR3 is CASSLRTGTGANVLTF. Here the CDR3 DNA reads TGTGCCAGCAGCCTAAGGACAGGGACTGGGGCCAACGTCCTGACTTTC. The full variable domain, rest sourced from reference TRBV5-5 and TRBJ2-6, is DAGVTQSPTHLIKTRGQQVTLRCSPISGHKSVSWYQQVLGQGPQFIFQYYEKEERGRGNFPDRFSARQFPNYSSELNVNALLLGDSALYLCASSLRTGTGANVLTFGAGSRLTVL.

The chain uses TRBV19 and TRBJ1-2, with D uncertain. Trimming removed 4 bases from V and 2 bases from J, with 5 bases in between. From germline, CDR1 is LNHDA and CDR2 SQIVND (reference sequence). There are 12 residues in the CDR3. CDR3 sequence (DNA): TGTGCCAGTAGTAACGGGAACTATGGCTACACCTTC. It is translated as CASSNGNYGYTF.

The chain recombines TRBV13 with TRBJ2-2, with 8 nucleotides matching TRBD2. Germline V lookup: CDR1 PRHDT, CDR2 FYEKMQ (reference sequence). The length of the CDR3 is 15 residues. The ends lost 5 bases at V and 7 bases at J; junction bases unmatched: 9. The CDR3, as DNA: TGTGCCAGCAGCGTACAGCGGGGGTATGTCGGGGAGCTGTTTTTT. This codes for CASSVQRGYVGELFF. Combining the CDR3 with reference TRBV13 and TRBJ2-2 gives the whole variable domain AAGVIQSPRHLIKEKRETATLKCYPIPRHDTVYWYQQGPGQDPQFLISFYEKMQSDKGSIPDRFSAQQFSDYHSELNMSSLELGDSALYFCASSVQRGYVGELFFGEGSRLTVL.

The CDR3 bases are TGTGCCAGCAGCTTACGCGACCGGGGGAACTATGGCTACACCTTC. Amino acids: CASSLRDRGNYGYTF. The chain uses TRBV7-9 and TRBJ1-2; perhaps TRBD1 as D (5 bases). The V end was cut by 2 bases, the J end by 2 bases, with 12 bases between. The CDR3 consists of 15 residues. Germline values: CDR1 SEHNR, CDR2 FQNEAQ (reference sequence).

This chain uses TRBV19 with TRBJ1-2; D is unclear. The germline V gene has CDR1 LNHDA and CDR2 SQIVND (reference sequence). The V gene lost 3 bases and the J gene lost 2 bases, with 13 bases spanning the gap. This CDR3 contains 15 residues. CDR3 in DNA: TGTGCCAGTAGTATTATCGGCAGGTCAAACTATGGCTACACCTTC. Its translation is CASSIIGRSNYGYTF.

The count of this clone is one. The V call is TRBV28, the J call TRBJ2-7; possible D gene TRBD1, 6 bases. This CDR3 has 14 amino acids. From germline, CDR1 is MDHEN and CDR2 SYDVKM. Trimming removed 1 base at V and 1 base at J, with 8 bases between. The CDR3 loop is CASSLSQGSYEQYF. Written as DNA, the CDR3 is TGTGCCAGCAGTTTATCACAGGGTTCCTACGAGCAGTACTTC.

CDR3 loop: CASSEGRPEKLFF. The DNA for the CDR3 is TGTGCCAGCAGTGAAGGCAGGCCCGAAAAACTGTTTTTT. The gene calls are TRBV6-1 and TRBJ1-4; D remains ambiguous. Trimming shortened V by 1 base and J by 8 bases, and 8 bases separated the two germline ends. CDR1 and CDR2 from the germline V gene are MNHNS and SASEGT. The CDR3 covers 13 residues.

The rearrangement joins TRBV5-4 to TRBJ2-1; TRBD2 matches at 10 bases. J was trimmed by 0 bases and V by 2 bases; bases with no gene match: 5. The germline V gene has CDR1 SGHNT and CDR2 YYREEE (reference sequence). The CDR3 has 17 amino acids. CDR3 residues: CASSFRTSGNSYNEQFF. DNA for the CDR3: TGTGCCAGCAGCTTCAGAACTAGCGGGAACTCCTACAATGAGCAGTTCTTC.

The rearrangement joins TRBV7-6 to TRBJ2-1, with 9 bases aligning to TRBD2. The CDR3 has 14 amino acids. V lost 0 bases, J lost 9 bases, and 3 bases stayed unmatched. Looked up from germline, CDR1 is SGHVS and CDR2 is FNYEAQ. The CDR3 DNA follows: TGTGCCAGCAGCTTAGCGGCGGGAGGGATTGAGCAGTTCTTC. This encodes CASSLAAGGIEQFF. The complete variable domain, with remaining parts taken from reference TRBV7-6 and TRBJ2-1, reads GAGVSQSPRYKVTKRGQDVALRCDPISGHVSLYWYRQALGQGPEFLTYFNYEAQQDKSGLPNDRFSAERPEGSISTLTIQRTEQRDSAMYRCASSLAAGGIEQFFGPGTRLTVL.